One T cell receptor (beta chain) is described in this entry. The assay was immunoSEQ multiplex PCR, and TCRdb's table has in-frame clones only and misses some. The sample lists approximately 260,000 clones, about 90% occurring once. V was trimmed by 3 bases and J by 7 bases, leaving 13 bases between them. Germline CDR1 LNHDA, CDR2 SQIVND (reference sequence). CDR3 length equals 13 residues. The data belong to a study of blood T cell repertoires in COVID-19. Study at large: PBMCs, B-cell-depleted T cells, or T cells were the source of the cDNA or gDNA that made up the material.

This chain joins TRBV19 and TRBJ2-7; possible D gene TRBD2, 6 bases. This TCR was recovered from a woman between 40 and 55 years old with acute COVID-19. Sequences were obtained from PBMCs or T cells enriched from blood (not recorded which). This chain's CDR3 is CASSIGGFGEQYF. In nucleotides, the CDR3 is TGTGCCAGTAGTATCGGAGGGTTTGGAGAGCAGTACTTC.